The 23 T cell receptor beta chains reported below all come from one sample, sequenced in a study of blood T cells in healthy people across ages. The authors ran a second PCR of about 6 to 11 cycles using a sample-barcoded 5' primer and a J-beta primer mix. TCRdb re-analysed the 5' RACE reads in MiXCR, keeping a single row per CDR3 protein. Among approximately 900,000 distinct CDR3 sequences listed, 40% to 60% were seen once. Sequenced material: blood. These receptors originate from a man aged 25 to 40 in good health.

V is TRBV12-3 or TRBV12-4 and J is TRBJ2-3; possible D gene TRBD1, 5 bases. This CDR3 is 13 amino acids long. Trimming left V 5 bases short and J 6 bases short, with 12 bases between. Here the CDR3 reads CASSVGVLDTQYF. As DNA, the CDR3 is TGTGCCAGCAGTGTAGGGGTATTGGATACGCAGTATTTT.

This clonotype occurred a few times. The V call is TRBV12-3 or TRBV12-4, the J call TRBJ1-4; 9 bases fit TRBD1. The CDR3 spans 17 residues. V gave up 8 bases and J gave up 0 bases; unmatched junction bases: 10. Here the CDR3 reads CASERGTGPATNEKLFF. The CDR3 nucleotides are TGTGCCAGCGAAAGGGGGACAGGGCCGGCAACTAATGAAAAACTGTTTTTT.

This clonotype showed up just a few times. The rearrangement links TRBV12-3 or TRBV12-4 to TRBJ2-7, with D possibly being TRBD1 (6 bases). CDR3 size: 13 residues. Trimming shortened V by 7 bases and J by 3 bases, and 13 bases separated the two germline ends. CDR3 bases: TGTGCCAGCACCACAGGGCAAAACTACGAGCAGTACTTC. Its protein is CASTTGQNYEQYF.

The rearrangement joins TRBV9 to TRBJ1-2; D is ambiguous. Looked up from germline, CDR1 is SGDLS and CDR2 is YYNGEE. V lost 4 bases and J lost 8, with 18 bases in between. The CDR3 runs 14 residues. In DNA form, the CDR3 reads TGTGCCAGCAGCCCACCCGGGCTCGTAGACGGCTACACCTTC. It specifies CASSPPGLVDGYTF. Full variable domain (remainder filled in from reference TRBV9 and TRBJ1-2): DSGVTQTPKHLITATGQRVTLRCSPRSGDLSVYWYQQSLDQGLQFLIQYYNGEERAKGNILERFSAQQFPDLHSELNLSSLELGDSALYFCASSPPGLVDGYTFGSGTRLTVV.

The chain carries TRBV3-1 and TRBJ1-1; TRBD1 might be the D (5 bases). The CDR3 extends over 16 amino acids. Germline V gene lookup returns CDR1 LGHDT and CDR2 YNNKEL (reference sequence). Trimming took off 1 base at V and 1 base at J, with 13 bases between the two ends. The CDR3: CASSQVRGTQNTEAFF. CDR3 bases: TGTGCCAGCAGCCAAGTGCGGGGGACTCAGAACACTGAAGCTTTCTTT.

This clonotype was recorded a few times. The chain is built from TRBV7-8 and TRBJ2-1, with D maybe TRBD2 (7 bases). This CDR3 spans 15 amino acids. V lost 1 base to trimming and J lost 8 bases, with 15 bases between them. Germline CDR1 SGHVS, CDR2 FQNEAQ. CDR3 coding DNA: TGTGCCAGCAGCTTAGTGGGGGGGCTGCTCGATGAGCAGTTCTTC. Protein product: CASSLVGGLLDEQFF.

In nucleotides, the CDR3 is TGCGCCAGCAGCGGGCATTTGGCTCAGCCCCAGCATTTT. This codes for CASSGHLAQPQHF. This chain connects TRBV4-1 to TRBJ1-5; D unclear. The CDR3 consists of 13 residues. Trimming stripped 5 bases from V and 6 bases from J, with 11 bases between. Germline V gene data show CDR1 as MGHRA and CDR2 as YSYEKL.

This chain connects TRBV6-5 to TRBJ2-5, with unresolved D. Germline CDR1 MNHEY, CDR2 SVGAGI. This CDR3 contains 14 residues. V was pared by 0 bases and J by 5 bases, with 10 bases between. CDR3: CASSYSKGLETQYF. CDR3 nucleotides: TGTGCCAGCAGTTACTCGAAAGGGTTGGAGACCCAGTACTTC.

The chain carries TRBV28 and TRBJ2-5, with 8 bases that match TRBD2. The end of the DNA fits TRBJ2-7 better, so the J call may be wrong. The CDR3 has 14 amino acids. In germline, CDR1 is MDHEN, CDR2 SYDVKM. The CDR3 DNA follows: TGTGCCAGCAGTTTTCCCAGCGGGGGATTCGAGCAGTACTTC. This sequence encodes CASSFPSGGFEQYF.

The chain carries TRBV5-1 and TRBJ2-5, with D tentatively TRBD1 (6 bases). This CDR3 comprises 13 residues. Between the trimmed V and J ends, which lost 7 bases and 4 bases, there was a span of 14 bases. Germline-derived CDR1 and CDR2 are SGHRS and YFSETQ. CDR3 DNA: TGCGCCAGCGGAGCACAGGGAACAGAGACCCAGTACTTC. This translates into CASGAQGTETQYF.

This chain joins TRBV9 and TRBJ2-1; possible D gene TRBD2, 5 bases. Between the trimmed V and J ends, which lost 3 bases and 2 bases, there was a span of 9 bases. Germline-derived CDR1 and CDR2 are SGDLS and YYNGEE. The CDR3 consists of 14 residues. CDR3 protein: CASSGELAYNEQFF. CDR3 bases: TGTGCCAGCAGCGGGGAACTAGCCTACAATGAGCAGTTCTTC.

This chain connects TRBV28 to TRBJ2-7; 7 bases line up with TRBD1. CDR3 length equals 15 residues. With 6 bases clipped from V and 0 bases from J, the junction kept 8 bases outside the gene matches. CDR1 and CDR2 (germline): MDHEN, SYDVKM. The CDR3 nucleotides read TGTGCCAGCAGATCCGCCTCAGGGGGCTCCTACGAGCAGTACTTC. It codes for CASRSASGGSYEQYF.

This clonotype was seen repeatedly, ten times or more. The gene calls are TRBV7-9 and TRBJ2-1; TRBD1 matches at 10 bases. The J segment lost 2 bases and the V segment lost 5 bases, leaving 12 bases of the junction unmatched. CDR3 length: 18 residues. The V gene's germline CDR1 is SEHNR and CDR2 FQNEAQ (reference sequence). CDR3 bases: TGTGCCAGCAGCCACCCGCGGGGGACAGGGGTGCCCTACAATGAGCAGTTCTTC. Translation: CASSHPRGTGVPYNEQFF.

The chain employs TRBV7-9 and TRBJ2-6, with a tentative D call TRBD2 (6 bases). Germline V lookup: CDR1 SEHNR, CDR2 FQNEAQ (reference sequence). CDR3 length: 16 amino acids. V lost 6 bases to trimming and J lost 4 bases, with 16 bases between them. The DNA for the CDR3 is TGTGCCAGCAGTACCTACACTGGGGGGGGGGCCAACGTCCTGACTTTC. This codes for CASSTYTGGGANVLTF.

Only one count was recorded for this clonotype. The CDR3 loop is CASSQGETSPQFF. The CDR3 nucleotides read TGCGCCAGCAGCCAAGGGGAAACAAGCCCGCAGTTCTTC. V is TRBV4-1 and J is TRBJ2-1, with D uncertain. V shed 1 base and J shed 12 bases, with 13 bases lying between them. The germline V gene encodes CDR1 MGHRA and CDR2 YSYEKL. This CDR3 spans 13 amino acids.

This clonotype was picked up a small number of times. The CDR3 spells CSADREGSYEQYF. The CDR3 nucleotides are TGCAGTGCTGACAGGGAGGGCTCCTACGAGCAGTACTTC. This chain connects TRBV20-1 to TRBJ2-7; either TRBD1 or TRBD2 may fit D (7 bases each). CDR1 and CDR2 from the germline V gene are DFQATT and SNEGSKA (reference sequence). This CDR3 contains 13 residues. Trimming removed 5 bases from V and 0 bases from J, with 11 bases in between.

V usage is TRBV12-3 or TRBV12-4 and J usage is TRBJ1-1; 7 nucleotides agree with TRBD1. The junction had 8 bases not matched to a gene; V was cut back by 5 bases and J by 5 bases. The CDR3 loop spans 14 amino acids. The CDR3 loop is CASSTPGGRTEAFF. For the CDR3, the DNA is TGTGCCAGCAGTACTCCAGGGGGACGGACTGAAGCTTTCTTT.

V is TRBV20-1 and J is TRBJ2-7, with 9 bases matching TRBD2. Germline CDR1 is DFQATT and CDR2 is SNEGSKA (reference sequence). With 5 bases clipped from V and 1 base from J, the junction kept 9 bases outside the gene matches. The CDR3 loop spans 15 amino acids. The CDR3 loop reads CSAARSGGQSYEQYF. The CDR3 nucleotides are TGCAGTGCTGCACGAAGCGGGGGGCAATCCTACGAGCAGTACTTC.

There are many counts of this clonotype. CDR3 DNA sequence: TGCAGCGTAGCCGGGACAGCAGCCTTGGATGGCTACACCTTC. This codes for CSVAGTAALDGYTF. V usage is TRBV29-1 and J usage is TRBJ1-2; TRBD1 agrees at 7 bases. Trimming took 6 bases from V and 6 from J; bases not matched to a gene: 13. Germline assignment: CDR1 SQVTM and CDR2 ANQGSEA. The CDR3 loop spans 14 amino acids.

The chain uses TRBV21-1 and TRBJ1-1. TRBV21-1 is given as a pseudogene. CDR3 length equals 15 residues. CDR3 residues: CASSKPEQGGGEAFF. The CDR3, as DNA: TGTGCCAGCAGCAAACCAGAACAGGGAGGGGGTGAAGCTTTCTTT.

This chain connects TRBV6-2 or TRBV6-3 to TRBJ2-7, with D tentatively TRBD1 (6 bases). V was shortened by 3 bases and J by 4 bases, with 13 bases between the two germline ends. From germline, CDR1 is MNHEY and CDR2 SVGEGT. This CDR3 comprises 14 residues. The chain's CDR3 is CASSYQWGLYEQYF. The CDR3 DNA is TGTGCCAGCAGTTATCAATGGGGGCTATACGAGCAGTACTTC.

This clonotype was seen repeatedly, ten times or more. The rearrangement joins TRBV5-1 to TRBJ1-4; D remains unclear. Trimming left V 0 bases short and J 0 bases short, with 6 bases between. Germline V gives CDR1 SGHRS, CDR2 YFSETQ. This CDR3 has 15 residues. The CDR3 sequence: CASSLAGSTNEKLFF. As DNA, the CDR3 is TGCGCCAGCAGCTTGGCGGGATCAACTAATGAAAAACTGTTTTTT.

The V and J genes are TRBV6-5 and TRBJ2-2, with D hard to call. The CDR3 runs to 15 residues. The V gene lost 8 bases and the J gene lost 5 bases, with 18 bases spanning the gap. In germline, CDR1 is MNHEY, CDR2 SVGAGI. This CDR3 is CASYQTPLRTGELFF. The CDR3 DNA is TGTGCCAGCTATCAAACACCTTTGAGGACCGGGGAGCTGTTTTTT.